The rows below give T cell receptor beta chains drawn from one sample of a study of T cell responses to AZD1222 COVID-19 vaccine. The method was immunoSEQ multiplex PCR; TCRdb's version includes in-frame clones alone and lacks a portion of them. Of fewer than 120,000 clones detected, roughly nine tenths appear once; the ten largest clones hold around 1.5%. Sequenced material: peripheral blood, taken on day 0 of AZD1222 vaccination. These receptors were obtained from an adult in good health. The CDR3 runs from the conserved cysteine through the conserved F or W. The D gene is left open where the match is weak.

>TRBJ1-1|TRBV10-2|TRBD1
CASTLDRGDTEAFF
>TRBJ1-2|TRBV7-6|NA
CASSLTSGGYGGYTF
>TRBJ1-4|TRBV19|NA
CASRQPGGSGEKLFF
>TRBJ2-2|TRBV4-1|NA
CASSQGLRRPGELFF
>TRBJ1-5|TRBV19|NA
CASASLGQPQHF
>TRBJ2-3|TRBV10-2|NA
CASSDGGSTDTQYF
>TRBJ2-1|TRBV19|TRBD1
CASSSDRANEQFF
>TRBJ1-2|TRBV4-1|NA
CASSPTGQGASYGYTF
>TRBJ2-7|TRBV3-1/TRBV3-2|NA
CASTTGKSYEQYF
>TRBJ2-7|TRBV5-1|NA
CASSLAGAQPPYEQYF
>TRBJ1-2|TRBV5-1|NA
CASSLAGEGYTF
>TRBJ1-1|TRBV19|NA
CASDWGQNTEAFF
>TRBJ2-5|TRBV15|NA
CATSRDRSNRQETQYF
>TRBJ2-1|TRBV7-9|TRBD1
CASSSDQGADEQFF
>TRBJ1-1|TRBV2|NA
CASSENRVNTEAFF
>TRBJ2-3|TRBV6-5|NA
CASRTQGGLTDTQYF
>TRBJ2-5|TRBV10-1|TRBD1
CASSATGQQETQYF
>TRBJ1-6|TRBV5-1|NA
CASSFGSYSTNSPLHF
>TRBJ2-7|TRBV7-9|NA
CASSRTTYEQYF
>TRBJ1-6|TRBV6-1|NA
CASSEGTGNSPLHF
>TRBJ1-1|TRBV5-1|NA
CASSGGTTGTEAFF
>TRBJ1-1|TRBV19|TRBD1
CASRAPGTTDRAFF
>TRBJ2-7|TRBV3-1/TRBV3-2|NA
CASSQSYEQYF
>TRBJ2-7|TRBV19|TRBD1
CASSLPGQGSNEQYF
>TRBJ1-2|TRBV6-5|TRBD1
CASSWRQGDNYGYTF
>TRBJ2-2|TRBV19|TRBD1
CASSMGQGAGTGELFF
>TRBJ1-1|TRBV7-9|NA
CASSRTGLGNTEAFF
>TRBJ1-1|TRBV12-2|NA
CASRLGRGVHTEAFF
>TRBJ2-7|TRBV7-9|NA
CASSLAGNSYEQYF
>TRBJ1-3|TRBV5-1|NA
CASTPGDSGNTIYF
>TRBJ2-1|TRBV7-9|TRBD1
CASSLAGGQGNEQFF
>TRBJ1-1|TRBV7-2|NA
CASSLALGGNTEAFF
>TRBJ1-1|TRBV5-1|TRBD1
CASSTMTGENTEAFF
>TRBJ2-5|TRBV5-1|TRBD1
CASSWPRQGTGETQYF
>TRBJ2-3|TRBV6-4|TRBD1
CASSAGTGTGGTNTQYF
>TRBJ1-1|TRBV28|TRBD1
CASSSPSGTGLSNTEAFF
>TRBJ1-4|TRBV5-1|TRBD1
CASRGTGGGEKLFF
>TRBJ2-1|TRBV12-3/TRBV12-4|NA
CASRTGTPRKFF
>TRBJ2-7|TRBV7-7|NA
CASSVGSGAYEQYF
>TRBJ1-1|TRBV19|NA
CASSMGSGYTEAFF
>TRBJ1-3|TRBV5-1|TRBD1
CASSSGGTAGNTIYF
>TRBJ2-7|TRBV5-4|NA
CASMPGGSYEQYF
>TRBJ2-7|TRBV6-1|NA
CASSENPGTNEQYF
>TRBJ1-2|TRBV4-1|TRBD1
CASSQVNTGGNGYTF
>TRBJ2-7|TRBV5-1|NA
CASSWETGSYEQYF
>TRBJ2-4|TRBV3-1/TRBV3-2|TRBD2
CASSLQLAGDIQYF
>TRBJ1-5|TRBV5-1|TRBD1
CASRPGTGGEQPQHF
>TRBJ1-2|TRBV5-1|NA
CASSPTGGSVPGYGYTF
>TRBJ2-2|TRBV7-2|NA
CASSLQGRELFF
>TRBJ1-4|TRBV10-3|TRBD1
CAISDGQGWEKLFF
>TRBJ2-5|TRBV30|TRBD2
CALTSGRGPGETQYF
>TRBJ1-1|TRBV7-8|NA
CASSSRVNTEAFF
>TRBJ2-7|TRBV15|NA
CATSSPGDERLGEQYF
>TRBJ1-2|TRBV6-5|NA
CASSYSGASGGYTF
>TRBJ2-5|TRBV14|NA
CASSPHAGETQYF
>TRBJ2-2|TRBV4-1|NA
CASSQSTYTGELFF
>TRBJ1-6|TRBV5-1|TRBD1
CASSLGTGETLTPLHF
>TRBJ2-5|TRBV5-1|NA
CASSLEASAETQYF
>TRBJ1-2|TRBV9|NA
CASSPDPGTPQGHGYTF
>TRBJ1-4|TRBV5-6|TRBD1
CASNLNSGTENEKLFF